The next 26 T cell receptor beta chains were all read from a single sample in a study of cytomegalovirus exposure and HLA in healthy donors. The PCR contained 60 Vbeta and 13 Jbeta primers. Clones were sequenced by immunoSEQ multiplex PCR, and TCRdb holds only the in-frame ones, with some missing. Its table records 100,000 to 150,000 clones. What was sequenced was PBMCs. These receptors originate from a man aged 18 to 35 in good health and CMV-seronegative.

The chain uses TRBV2 and TRBJ1-2, with a tentative D call TRBD1 (6 bases). The germline gives CDR1 SNHLY, CDR2 FYNNEI. V was pared by 6 bases and J by 4 bases, with 15 bases between. This CDR3 region has 14 residues. The CDR3, as DNA: TGTGCCAGCAGGACTGACCAGGGGCTCTATGGCTACACCTTC. Translated, it gives CASRTDQGLYGYTF.

The chain carries TRBV27 and TRBJ1-2, with 10 bases matching TRBD1. The CDR3 extends over 14 amino acids. With 5 bases clipped from V and 8 bases from J, the junction kept 8 bases outside the gene matches. CDR1 and CDR2 (germline): MNHEY, SMNVEV (reference sequence). The CDR3 is CASSERTGGRGYTF. DNA for the CDR3: TGTGCCAGCAGTGAACGGACAGGGGGGAGAGGCTACACCTTC.

The rearrangement uses TRBV25-1 and TRBJ1-6; 8 bases line up with TRBD1. The V segment lost 3 bases and the J segment 2 bases; nucleotides outside the gene matches: 3. CDR1 MGHDK and CDR2 SYGVNS come from the germline V gene. This CDR3 spans 16 amino acids. The CDR3 DNA sequence: TGTGCCAGCAGTGATCGGACAGGGCCCTATAATTCACCCCTCCACTTT. As protein: CASSDRTGPYNSPLHF. Full variable domain (rest looked up from reference TRBV25-1 and TRBJ1-6): EADIYQTPRYLVIGTGKKITLECSQTMGHDKMYWYQQDPGMELHLIHYSYGVNSTEKGDLSSESTVSRIRTEHFPLTLESARPSHTSQYLCASSDRTGPYNSPLHFGNGTRLTVT.

This sequence joins TRBV19 and TRBJ1-1; the D gene is possibly TRBD1 (6 bases). CDR1 and CDR2 (germline): LNHDA, SQIVND (reference sequence). With 6 bases removed from V and 7 bases from J, the gap between germline ends came to 27 bases. The CDR3 is 17 residues long. The CDR3 sequence: CASSPLSGGQHLYEAFF. CDR3 nucleotide sequence: TGTGCCAGTAGCCCGTTGAGCGGGGGGCAACACCTATATGAAGCTTTCTTT. Variable domain in full (rest from reference TRBV19 and TRBJ1-1): DGGITQSPKYLFRKEGQNVTLSCEQNLNHDAMYWYRQDPGQGLRLIYYSQIVNDFQKGDIAEGYSVSREKKESFPLTVTSAQKNPTAFYLCASSPLSGGQHLYEAFFGQGTRLTVV.

The chain recombines TRBV6-6 with TRBJ2-5, with 7 bases identical to TRBD2. CDR3 size: 16 residues. V lost 2 bases and J lost 1; bases outside the gene matches: 7. Germline V CDR1 and CDR2: MNHNY, SVGAGI (reference sequence). The CDR3 here is CASSYGASGSQETQYF. In DNA form, the CDR3 reads TGTGCCAGCAGTTACGGCGCTAGCGGATCCCAAGAGACCCAGTACTTC.

The chain is built from TRBV18 and TRBJ2-1, with 7 bases lining up with TRBD1. With V trimmed by 6 bases and J by 15 bases, 11 bases remained unmatched. The germline CDR1 and CDR2 sequences are KGHSH and LQKENI. The CDR3 is 12 amino acids. The DNA for the CDR3 is TGTGCCAGCTCCCGTGAGTCAGGGGGTTCGTTCTTC. Translated, it gives CASSRESGGSFF.

The chain joins TRBV18 to TRBJ1-1; D gene unclear. Trimming removed 6 bases at V and 1 base at J, with 6 bases between. The CDR3 length is 12 residues. Germline V gene sequence: CDR1 KGHSH, CDR2 LQKENI. In DNA, the CDR3 is TGTGCCAGCTCCCACGGGAACACTGAAGCTTTCTTT. This encodes CASSHGNTEAFF.

V and J are TRBV5-1 and TRBJ2-1; no clear D gene. Per germline, CDR1 SGHRS and CDR2 YFSETQ. V was clipped by 3 bases and J by 12 bases, with 7 bases between them. The CDR3 is 10 residues long. The CDR3 protein is CASSSNSQFF. In nucleotides, the CDR3 is TGCGCCAGCAGCTCGAACTCGCAGTTCTTC. Full variable domain (missing parts from reference TRBV5-1 and TRBJ2-1): KAGVTQTPRYLIKTRGQQVTLSCSPISGHRSVSWYQQTPGQGLQFLFEYFSETQRNKGNFPGRFSGRQFSNSRSEMNVSTLELGDSALYLCASSSNSQFFGPGTRLTVL.

V gene TRBV15 combines with J gene TRBJ1-5, with TRBD1 matching over 7 bases. The CDR3 has 15 residues. With 4 bases clipped from V and 7 bases from J, the junction kept 10 bases outside the gene matches. Looked up from germline, CDR1 is LNHNV and CDR2 is YYDKDF (reference sequence). The CDR3: CATSIRSGGGQPQHF. CDR3 in DNA: TGTGCCACCAGCATACGCTCAGGGGGAGGACAGCCCCAGCATTTT.

The rearrangement joins TRBV4-1 to TRBJ1-1, with D possibly being TRBD1 (5 bases). Germline V gives CDR1 MGHRA, CDR2 YSYEKL. The V end lost 0 bases, the J end lost 5 bases, and 16 bases lay between the germline ends. CDR3 size: 16 residues. The CDR3 loop reads CASSQDTGGIATEAFF. The CDR3 region has the DNA TGCGCCAGCAGCCAAGACACGGGGGGGATAGCGACTGAAGCTTTCTTT.

The genes are TRBV6-1 and TRBJ1-2, with D possibly TRBD1 on 5 matching bases. In germline, CDR1 is MNHNS, CDR2 SASEGT. The CDR3 totals 16 residues. The germline V and J ends were trimmed by 4 bases and 3 bases, with 18 bases remaining between them. In nucleotides, the CDR3 is TGTGCCAGCAGTGCTCGGTCCAGGAGGGGTTACTATGGCTACACCTTC. Protein: CASSARSRRGYYGYTF.

The chain joins TRBV19 to TRBJ2-7, with 8 bases matching TRBD1. CDR3 size: 16 residues. The J segment lost 2 bases and the V segment lost 3 bases, leaving 9 bases of the junction unmatched. In germline, CDR1 is LNHDA, CDR2 SQIVND (reference sequence). The CDR3 DNA follows: TGTGCCAGTAGTATTAAGAACAGGGGGTTTGCCTACGAGCAGTACTTC. This codes for CASSIKNRGFAYEQYF. Based on the CDR3 plus reference TRBV19 and TRBJ2-7, the full variable domain is DGGITQSPKYLFRKEGQNVTLSCEQNLNHDAMYWYRQDPGQGLRLIYYSQIVNDFQKGDIAEGYSVSREKKESFPLTVTSAQKNPTAFYLCASSIKNRGFAYEQYFGPGTRLTVT.

The chain combines TRBV5-1 with TRBJ2-7; possibly TRBD2 for D (6 bases). The germline V and J ends were trimmed by 0 bases and 2 bases, with 9 bases remaining between them. The CDR3 is made up of 14 amino acids. Germline V gene data show CDR1 as SGHRS and CDR2 as YFSETQ. The CDR3 loop is CASSLGGVAYEQYF. CDR3 in DNA: TGCGCCAGCAGCTTGGGCGGGGTAGCCTACGAGCAGTACTTC.

The chain links TRBV28 to TRBJ1-4, with D uncertain. The ends were cut back, 2 bases at V and 0 bases at J, with 4 bases in the middle. This CDR3 comprises 14 residues. Germline CDR1 and CDR2: MDHEN and SYDVKM. CDR3 sequence reads: CASSLQATNEKLFF. CDR3 nucleotide sequence: TGTGCCAGCAGTTTACAGGCAACTAATGAAAAACTGTTTTTT.

V usage is TRBV11-2 and J usage is TRBJ2-3; D is perhaps TRBD1 (6 bases). The germline gives CDR1 SGHAT, CDR2 FQNNGV. The V and J ends lost 4 bases and 5 bases respectively, with 16 bases between them. The CDR3 loop spans 15 amino acids. In nucleotides, the CDR3 is TGTGCCAGCAGCTCAGGACAGCAAGTAAGAGATACGCAGTATTTT. As protein: CASSSGQQVRDTQYF.

This chain uses TRBV10-1 with TRBJ2-7; TRBD1 matches at 9 bases. V lost 0 bases and J lost 4; bases outside the gene matches: 4. This CDR3 is built from 15 residues. CDR1 is WNHNN and CDR2 is SYGVQD in the germline V gene (reference sequence). The CDR3 region has the DNA TGCGCCAGCAGTGAGTCGGGGACAGGGTGGTACGAGCAGTACTTC. Translation: CASSESGTGWYEQYF.

V is TRBV18 and J is TRBJ2-1; 10 bases are a match to TRBD2. The CDR3 is 16 amino acids. J gave up 9 bases and V 3 bases, and 11 bases lay outside the gene matches. Germline lookup yields CDR1 KGHSH and CDR2 LQKENI. CDR3 sequence reads: CASSPWTSGGSSEQFF. The CDR3 region has the DNA TGTGCCAGCTCACCTTGGACTAGCGGAGGGAGTAGTGAGCAGTTCTTC.

This chain connects TRBV2 to TRBJ1-2; the D is unclear. Trimming took off 9 bases at V and 1 base at J, with 9 bases between the two ends. CDR1 and CDR2 from the germline V gene are SNHLY and FYNNEI. CDR3 length: 12 residues. The CDR3 region is CARQYYNYGYTF. The CDR3 DNA is TGTGCCAGACAGTATTATAACTATGGCTACACCTTC.

The chain joins TRBV4-1 to TRBJ1-4; possible D gene TRBD1, 6 bases. Germline CDR1 MGHRA, CDR2 YSYEKL. This CDR3 contains 16 residues. Trimming took off 4 bases at V and 7 bases at J, with 19 bases between the two ends. CDR3 bases: TGCGCCAGCAGCCGGTGGGGCAGGGGACGTGCTGAAAAACTGTTTTTT. Translated, it gives CASSRWGRGRAEKLFF.

V and J are TRBV29-1 and TRBJ2-1, with 7 bases that match TRBD2. The CDR3 loop spans 13 amino acids. The V gene end was trimmed by 4 bases and the J gene end by 7 bases; junction bases not matched to a gene: 7. Germline V gene sequence: CDR1 SQVTM, CDR2 ANQGSEA. DNA of the CDR3: TGCAGCGTTGCACAGGCCGGGGGGAATGAGCAGTTCTTC. Translated, it gives CSVAQAGGNEQFF.

CDR3 loop: CASSELVVAGNTGELFF. As DNA, the CDR3 is TGTGCCAGCAGTGAATTGGTAGTAGCGGGGAACACCGGGGAGCTGTTTTTT. The J gene is TRBJ2-2, the V gene TRBV2; TRBD2 aligns across 7 bases. There are 17 residues in the CDR3. The ends lost 2 bases at V and 1 base at J; junction bases unmatched: 7. The germline CDR1 and CDR2 sequences are SNHLY and FYNNEI.

The chain links TRBV7-9 to TRBJ1-4, with 9 bases aligning to TRBD1. Germline V gives CDR1 SEHNR, CDR2 FQNEAQ (reference sequence). The V and J ends lost 5 bases and 7 bases, in that order; junction bases with no gene match: 8. The CDR3 has 15 residues. The CDR3 DNA reads TGTGCCAGCAGCCGACAGGGGGGTCAGGGTGAAAAACTGTTTTTT. Its protein product is CASSRQGGQGEKLFF.

V usage is TRBV9 and J usage is TRBJ2-1; 7 positions agree with TRBD2. The V gene end was trimmed by 1 base and the J gene end by 7 bases; junction bases not matched to a gene: 11. CDR1 is SGDLS, CDR2 YYNGEE, per germline. The length of the CDR3 is 16 residues. This CDR3 reads CASSVPPSGDRNEQFF. CDR3 sequence (DNA): TGTGCCAGCAGCGTACCCCCCAGCGGGGATCGTAATGAGCAGTTCTTC.

V usage is TRBV5-1 and J usage is TRBJ2-7; D perhaps matches TRBD2 (6 bases). V shed 4 bases and J shed 0 bases, with 17 bases lying between them. The germline V gene encodes CDR1 SGHRS and CDR2 YFSETQ. This CDR3 region has 16 residues. CDR3 DNA sequence: TGCGCCAGCAGCAGAACGGGGGACCTCAACTCCTACGAGCAGTACTTC. Translation: CASSRTGDLNSYEQYF.

The genes are TRBV7-2 and TRBJ2-7; a weak D match, TRBD2 (5 bases). The germline gives CDR1 SGHTA, CDR2 FQGNSA. This CDR3 spans 12 amino acids. V was pared by 5 bases and J by 2 bases, with 7 bases between. Here the CDR3 reads CASSRGAYEQYF. The CDR3 bases are TGTGCCAGCAGCCGGGGAGCCTACGAGCAGTACTTC.

V gene TRBV7-9 combines with J gene TRBJ2-7; possible D gene TRBD2, 5 bases. CDR3 size: 16 residues. CDR1 and CDR2 (germline): SEHNR, FQNEAQ (reference sequence). Trimming took 3 bases from V and 3 from J, leaving 18 bases between them. This chain's CDR3 is CASSLDSLGLIYEQYF. The DNA of the CDR3 is TGTGCCAGCAGCTTGGACTCCTTGGGGTTAATCTACGAGCAGTACTTC.